The 17 T cell receptor beta chains in this list originate from one sample, sequenced in a study of early T cells in non-severe SARS-CoV-2 infection. TCRdb fed the 5' RACE reads into MiXCR, producing one record per CDR3 protein. The table has 15,000 to 25,000 distinct CDR3 sequences, around 4.4% seen once. Sample: whole blood. These receptors were collected from an adult who was a healthcare worker with PCR-confirmed SARS-CoV-2 infection or an uninfected control (not recorded which).

This clonotype occurred many times. This sequence joins TRBV25-1 and TRBJ2-2, with 8 bases identical to TRBD1. V was pared by 5 bases and J by 6 bases, with 8 bases of the junction left unmatched. Germline V gene data show CDR1 as MGHDK and CDR2 as SYGVNS. The CDR3 runs 15 residues. The DNA for the CDR3 is TGTGCCAGCAGTCAAGGACAGGGTATCCCCGGGGAGCTGTTTTTT. Its protein is CASSQGQGIPGELFF.

This clonotype was recorded at least ten times. The chain uses TRBV20-1 and TRBJ2-7; D possibly uses TRBD1 or TRBD2 (5 bases each). Germline CDR1 reads DFQATT; CDR2 reads SNEGSKA (reference sequence). V lost 3 bases and J lost 6, with 12 bases in between. The CDR3 has 12 amino acids. The DNA for the CDR3 is TGCAGTGCTAGGGAAACGGGGCGCGAGCAGTACTTC. This translates into CSARETGREQYF.

This clonotype was counted at least ten times. The chain carries TRBV29-1 and TRBJ2-2; D uncertain. Trimming removed 5 bases from V and 0 bases from J, with 13 bases in between. The CDR3 runs to 15 residues. The germline gives CDR1 SQVTM, CDR2 ANQGSEA. CDR3 in DNA: TGCAGCGTTATGTTTGGCAGCGCGAACACCGGGGAGCTGTTTTTT. Its protein product is CSVMFGSANTGELFF.

The chain has TRBV7-9 and TRBJ1-4, with 8 bases identical to TRBD1. This CDR3 contains 16 residues. CDR1 and CDR2 (germline): SEHNR, FQNEAQ (reference sequence). The V and J ends lost 7 bases and 3 bases, in that order; junction bases with no gene match: 10. The CDR3 coding sequence is TGTGCCAGCACAGGGGGCCGGGTTTCCCCTAATGAAAAACTGTTTTTT. It encodes CASTGGRVSPNEKLFF.

This clonotype was seen at least ten times. This chain links TRBV5-6 with TRBJ1-1; 9 bases map to TRBD1. The CDR3 has 15 residues. J lost 6 bases, V lost 0 bases, and 6 bases had no gene match. CDR1 is SGHDT, CDR2 YYEEEE, per germline. The CDR3 loop is CASSLERTGAPEAFF. CDR3 in DNA: TGTGCCAGCAGCTTGGAAAGGACAGGGGCCCCTGAAGCTTTCTTT.

The CDR3 nucleotides read TGCGCCAGCAGCTTGAACCCAGGGTATCAGCCCCAGCATTTT. Protein: CASSLNPGYQPQHF. The chain couples TRBV5-1 to TRBJ1-5, with a tentative D call TRBD1 (5 bases). CDR1 SGHRS and CDR2 YFSETQ come from the germline V gene. Trimming cost V 1 base and J 5 bases, with 10 bases left between them. The CDR3 runs 14 residues.

At least ten counts were recorded for this clonotype. The chain is built from TRBV11-1 and TRBJ2-1, with D possibly being TRBD2 (5 bases). The CDR3 loop spans 15 amino acids. CDR1 SGHAT and CDR2 FQDESV come from the germline V gene (reference sequence). Trimming shortened V by 2 bases and J by 5 bases, and 13 bases separated the two germline ends. Here the CDR3 DNA reads TGTGCCAGCAGCTTAACCCCCCGGGGAGACAATGAGCAGTTCTTC. It is translated as CASSLTPRGDNEQFF.

The sample holds many counts of this clonotype. V gene TRBV9 combines with J gene TRBJ2-3; 7 nucleotides line up with TRBD1. Germline CDR1 is SGDLS and CDR2 is YYNGEE. V was clipped by 0 bases and J by 2 bases; unmatched bases: 6. The CDR3 covers 16 residues. The CDR3 here is CASSVEDRTSTDTQYF. DNA of the CDR3: TGTGCCAGCAGCGTAGAGGACAGGACATCCACAGATACGCAGTATTTT.

This clonotype was detected ten times or more. The chain recombines TRBV6-2 or TRBV6-3 with TRBJ2-1, with 7 bases aligning to TRBD1. From germline, CDR1 is MNHEY and CDR2 SVGEGT. CDR3 length equals 15 residues. V shed 5 bases and J 3 bases; nucleotides not matched to a gene: 7. The CDR3 sequence is CASSHAGTDYNEQFF. In DNA form, the CDR3 reads TGTGCCAGCAGTCACGCCGGGACAGACTACAATGAGCAGTTCTTC.

This clonotype was observed a single time. A much larger clone sits a single nucleotide away, making a read error possible. The chain joins TRBV6-2 or TRBV6-3 to TRBJ2-5; D unclear. Per the germline V gene, CDR1 is MNHEY and CDR2 is SVGEGT. This CDR3 comprises 14 residues. V lost 0 bases to trimming and J lost 1 base, with 6 bases between them. Here the CDR3 reads CASSYSASQETQYF. Written as DNA, the CDR3 is TGTGCCAGCAGTTACTCGGCGAGCCAAGAGACCCAGTACTTC.

This clonotype has a count of ten or more. The CDR3 protein is CASSHGSTYEQYF. The DNA for the CDR3 is TGCGCCAGCAGCCATGGCAGTACCTACGAGCAGTACTTC. This chain joins TRBV4-1 and TRBJ2-7; D unresolved. The CDR3 runs 13 residues. V dropped 3 bases and J dropped 2 bases, with 8 bases sitting between them. The V gene's germline CDR1 is MGHRA and CDR2 YSYEKL.

This clonotype appeared many times. The V and J genes are TRBV12-3 or TRBV12-4 and TRBJ2-5; D possibly corresponds to TRBD1 (6 bases). This CDR3 has 13 amino acids. The V end was cut by 2 bases, the J end by 5 bases, with 9 bases between. The CDR3 coding sequence is TGTGCCAGCAGTTTATCAGGGGTGGAGACCCAGTACTTC. Translated, it gives CASSLSGVETQYF.

This clonotype was counted ten times or more. The chain employs TRBV20-1 and TRBJ2-7; 7 nucleotides align to TRBD1. The germline gives CDR1 DFQATT, CDR2 SNEGSKA (reference sequence). The trim removed 0 bases at V and 0 bases at J, leaving 5 bases unmatched. CDR3 length: 15 amino acids. The chain's CDR3 is CSARDGQASSYEQYF. In nucleotides, the CDR3 is TGCAGTGCTAGAGATGGACAGGCCAGCTCCTACGAGCAGTACTTC.

This clonotype was detected a few times. V gene TRBV5-1 combines with J gene TRBJ2-2, with D perhaps matching TRBD1 (5 bases). Trimming left V 4 bases short and J 6 bases short, with 13 bases between. Germline-derived CDR1 and CDR2 are SGHRS and YFSETQ. The CDR3 loop spans 14 amino acids. In DNA, the CDR3 is TGCGCCAGCAGCCCCAAGGTAGGGGCCGGGGAGCTGTTTTTT. Its protein is CASSPKVGAGELFF.

This clonotype showed up many times. The chain employs TRBV5-1 and TRBJ2-3; D is undetermined. V was trimmed by 0 bases and J by 6 bases, leaving 8 bases between them. Per the germline V gene, CDR1 is SGHRS and CDR2 is YFSETQ. There are 13 residues in the CDR3. The CDR3 coding sequence is TGCGCCAGCAGCTTGGCCGGGCGGGATACGCAGTATTTT. It encodes CASSLAGRDTQYF.

This clonotype was seen at least ten times. The genes are TRBV6-5 and TRBJ1-2; D remains unclear. Between the trimmed V and J ends, which lost 0 bases and 7 bases, there was a span of 9 bases. Germline assignment: CDR1 MNHEY and CDR2 SVGAGI. The CDR3 is 13 amino acids. As DNA, the CDR3 is TGTGCCAGCAGTTACTCTGAGGTCCGTGGCTACACCTTC. As protein: CASSYSEVRGYTF.

This clonotype was detected many times. J is TRBJ2-7 and V is TRBV6-6; D is possibly TRBD1 or TRBD2 (5 bases each). The CDR3 runs 14 residues. The ends were cut back, 2 bases at V and 5 bases at J, with 13 bases in the middle. Germline-derived CDR1 and CDR2 are MNHNY and SVGAGI (reference sequence). The CDR3 coding sequence is TGTGCCAGCAGTTACGAGGGGAAGGGGCACGAGCAGTACTTC. It specifies CASSYEGKGHEQYF.